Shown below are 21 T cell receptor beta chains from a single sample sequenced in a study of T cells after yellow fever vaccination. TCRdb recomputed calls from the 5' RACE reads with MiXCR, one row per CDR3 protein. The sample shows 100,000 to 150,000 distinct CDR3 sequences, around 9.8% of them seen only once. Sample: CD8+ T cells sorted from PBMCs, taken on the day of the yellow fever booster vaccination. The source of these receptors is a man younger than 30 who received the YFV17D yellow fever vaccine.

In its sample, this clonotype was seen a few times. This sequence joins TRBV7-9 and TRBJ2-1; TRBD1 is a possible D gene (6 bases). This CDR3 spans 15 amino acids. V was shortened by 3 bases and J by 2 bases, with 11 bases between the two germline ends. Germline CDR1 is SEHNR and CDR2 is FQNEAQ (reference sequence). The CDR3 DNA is TGTGCCAGCAGCTTTAGGTCAGGGGCCTACAATGAGCAGTTCTTC. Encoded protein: CASSFRSGAYNEQFF.

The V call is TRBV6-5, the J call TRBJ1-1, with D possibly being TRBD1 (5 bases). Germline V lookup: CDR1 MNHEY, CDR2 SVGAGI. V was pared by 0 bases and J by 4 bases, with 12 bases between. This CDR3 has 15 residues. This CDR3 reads CASSYSRGGATEAFF. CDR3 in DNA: TGTGCCAGCAGTTACTCGAGGGGAGGTGCCACTGAAGCTTTCTTT.

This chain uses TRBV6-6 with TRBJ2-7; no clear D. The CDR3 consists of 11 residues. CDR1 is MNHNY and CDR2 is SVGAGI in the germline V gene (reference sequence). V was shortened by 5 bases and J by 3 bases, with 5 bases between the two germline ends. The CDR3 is CASSEFYEQYV. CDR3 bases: TGTGCCAGCAGTGAATTCTACGAGCAGTACGTC.

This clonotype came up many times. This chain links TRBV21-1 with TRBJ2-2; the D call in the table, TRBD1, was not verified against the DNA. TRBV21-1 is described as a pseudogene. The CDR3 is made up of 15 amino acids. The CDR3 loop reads CASSKEQGNTGELFF. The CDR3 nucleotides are TGTGCCAGCAGCAAAGAACAGGGAAACACCGGGGAGCTGTTTTTT.

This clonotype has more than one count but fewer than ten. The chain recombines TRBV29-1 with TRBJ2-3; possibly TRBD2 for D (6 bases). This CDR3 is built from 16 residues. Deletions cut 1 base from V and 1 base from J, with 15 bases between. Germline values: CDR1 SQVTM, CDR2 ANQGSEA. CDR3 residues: CSVEVGVGGGTDTQYF. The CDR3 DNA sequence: TGCAGCGTTGAAGTCGGCGTCGGGGGAGGCACAGATACGCAGTATTTT.

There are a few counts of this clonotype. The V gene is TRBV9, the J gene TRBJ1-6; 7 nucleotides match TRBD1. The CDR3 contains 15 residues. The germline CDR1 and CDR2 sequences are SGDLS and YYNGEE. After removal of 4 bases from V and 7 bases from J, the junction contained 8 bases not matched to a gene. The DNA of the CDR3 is TGTGCCAGCAGCACCGGACAGGCAGACAATTCACCCCTCCACTTT. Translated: CASSTGQADNSPLHF.

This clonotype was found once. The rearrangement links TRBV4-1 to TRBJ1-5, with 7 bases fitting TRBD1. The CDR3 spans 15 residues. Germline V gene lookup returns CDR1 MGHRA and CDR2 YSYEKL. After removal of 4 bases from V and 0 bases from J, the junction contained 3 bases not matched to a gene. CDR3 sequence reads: CASSLRQGSNQPQHF. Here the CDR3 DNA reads TGCGCCAGCAGCCTAAGACAGGGTAGCAATCAGCCCCAGCATTTT.

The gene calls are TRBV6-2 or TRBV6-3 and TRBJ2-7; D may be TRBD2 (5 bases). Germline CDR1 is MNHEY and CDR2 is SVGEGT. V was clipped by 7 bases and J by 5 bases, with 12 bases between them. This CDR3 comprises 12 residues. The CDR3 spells CASKRLAHEQYF. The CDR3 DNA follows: TGTGCCAGCAAGCGGTTGGCCCACGAGCAGTACTTC.

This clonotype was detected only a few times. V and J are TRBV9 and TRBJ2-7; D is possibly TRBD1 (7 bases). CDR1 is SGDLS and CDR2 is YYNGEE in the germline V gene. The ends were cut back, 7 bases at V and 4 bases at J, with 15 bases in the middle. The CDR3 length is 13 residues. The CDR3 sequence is CASGQGGPYEQYF. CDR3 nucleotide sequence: TGTGCCAGCGGCCAGGGGGGACCTTACGAGCAGTACTTC.

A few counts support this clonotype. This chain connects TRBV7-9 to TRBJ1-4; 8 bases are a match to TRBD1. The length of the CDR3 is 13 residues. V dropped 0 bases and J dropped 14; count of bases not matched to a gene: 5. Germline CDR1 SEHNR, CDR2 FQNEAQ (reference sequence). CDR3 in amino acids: CASSLAGQEILFF. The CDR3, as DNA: TGTGCCAGCAGCTTAGCGGGACAGGAGATTCTGTTTTTT.

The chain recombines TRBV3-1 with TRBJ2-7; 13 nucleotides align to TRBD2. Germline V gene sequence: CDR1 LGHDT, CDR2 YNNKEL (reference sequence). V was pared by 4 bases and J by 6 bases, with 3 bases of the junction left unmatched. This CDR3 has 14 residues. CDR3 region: CASSPGLAGPEQYV. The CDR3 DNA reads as TGTGCCAGCAGCCCGGGACTAGCGGGGCCCGAGCAGTACGTC.

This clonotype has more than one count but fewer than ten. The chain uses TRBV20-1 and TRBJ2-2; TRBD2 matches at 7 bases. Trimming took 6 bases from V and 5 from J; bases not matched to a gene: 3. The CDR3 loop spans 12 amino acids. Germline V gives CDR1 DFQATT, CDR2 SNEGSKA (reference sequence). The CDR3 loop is CSAGGLTGELFF. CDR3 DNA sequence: TGCAGTGCGGGGGGACTAACCGGGGAGCTGTTTTTT.

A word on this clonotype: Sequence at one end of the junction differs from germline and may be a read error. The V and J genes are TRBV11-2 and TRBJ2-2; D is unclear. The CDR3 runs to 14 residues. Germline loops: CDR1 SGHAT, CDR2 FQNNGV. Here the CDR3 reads CASSLGPYNGELFF. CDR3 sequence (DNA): TGTGCGAGCAGCTTAGGACCTTACAACGGGGAGCTGTTTTTT.

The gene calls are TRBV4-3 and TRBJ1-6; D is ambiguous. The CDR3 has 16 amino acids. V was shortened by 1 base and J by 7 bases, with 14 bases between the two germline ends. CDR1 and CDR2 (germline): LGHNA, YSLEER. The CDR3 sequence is CASSQGEGLGNSPLHF. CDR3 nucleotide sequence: TGCGCCAGCAGCCAAGGCGAAGGGCTGGGCAATTCACCCCTCCACTTT.

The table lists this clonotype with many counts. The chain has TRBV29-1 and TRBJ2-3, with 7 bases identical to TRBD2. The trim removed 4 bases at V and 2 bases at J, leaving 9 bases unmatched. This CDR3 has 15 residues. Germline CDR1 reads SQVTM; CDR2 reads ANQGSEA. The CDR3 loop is CSVVNIGTITDTQYF. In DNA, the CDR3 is TGCAGCGTTGTCAACATCGGGACTATCACAGATACGCAGTATTTT.

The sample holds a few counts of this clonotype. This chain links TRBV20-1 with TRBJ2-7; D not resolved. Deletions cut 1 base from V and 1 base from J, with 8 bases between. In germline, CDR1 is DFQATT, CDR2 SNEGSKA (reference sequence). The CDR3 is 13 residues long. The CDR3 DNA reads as TGCAGTGCTAGAGGTTTAGGGTCCTACGAGCAGTACGTC. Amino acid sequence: CSARGLGSYEQYV.

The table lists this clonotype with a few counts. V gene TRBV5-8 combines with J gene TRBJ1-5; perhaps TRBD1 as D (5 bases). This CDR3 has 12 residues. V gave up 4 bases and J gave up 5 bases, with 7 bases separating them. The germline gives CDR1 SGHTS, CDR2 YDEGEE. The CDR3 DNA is TGTGCCAGCAGCATGGGGGATCAGCCCCAGCATTTT. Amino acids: CASSMGDQPQHF.

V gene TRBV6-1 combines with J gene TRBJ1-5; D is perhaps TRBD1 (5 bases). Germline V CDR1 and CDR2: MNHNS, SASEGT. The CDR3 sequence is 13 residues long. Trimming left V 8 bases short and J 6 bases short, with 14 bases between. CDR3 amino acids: CASWGRVGQPQHF. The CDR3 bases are TGTGCCAGCTGGGGGAGGGTGGGTCAGCCCCAGCATTTT.

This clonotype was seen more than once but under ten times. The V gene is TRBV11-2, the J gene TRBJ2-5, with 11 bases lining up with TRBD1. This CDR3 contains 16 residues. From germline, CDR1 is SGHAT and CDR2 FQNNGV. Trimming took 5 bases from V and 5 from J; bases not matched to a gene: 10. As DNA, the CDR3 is TGTGCCAGCAGCCCGCCGGGGACAGGGGGTGCGGAGACCCAGTACTTC. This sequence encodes CASSPPGTGGAETQYF.

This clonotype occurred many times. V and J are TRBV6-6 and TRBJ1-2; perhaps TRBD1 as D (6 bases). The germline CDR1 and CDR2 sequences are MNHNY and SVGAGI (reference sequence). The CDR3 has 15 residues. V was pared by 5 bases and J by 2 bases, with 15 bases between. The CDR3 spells CASSLTGRSNYGYTF. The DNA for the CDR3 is TGTGCCAGCAGTCTGACAGGCCGCTCAAACTATGGCTACACCTTC.

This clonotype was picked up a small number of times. In nucleotides, the CDR3 is TGTGCCAGCAGCCATCGGCCAGGTTCGGGCGAGCAGTACTTC. It yields the protein CASSHRPGSGEQYF. The chain recombines TRBV14 with TRBJ2-7, with no clear D. The ends were cut back, 3 bases at V and 6 bases at J, with 15 bases in the middle. The CDR3 has 14 amino acids. Germline V gene lookup returns CDR1 SGHDN and CDR2 FVKESK.